Listed below are T cell receptor beta chains from one sample, sequenced in a study of blood T cell repertoires in COVID-19. Repertoires were generated with immunoSEQ multiplex PCR, while TCRdb's copy carries only in-frame clones and drops some. The sample shows some 250,000 clones, about 79% of them seen only once. Specimen: peripheral blood. These receptor sequences come from a woman aged 80 or older with acute or convalescent COVID-19. Each CDR3 is given with its conserved first and last residue.

J	V	CDR3
TRBJ2-1	TRBV2	CASSPRTGTREQFF
TRBJ2-2	TRBV11-2	CASRPSGLVNTGELFF
TRBJ2-3	TRBV18	CASSPLLTDTQYF
TRBJ2-1	TRBV7-8	CASSLTGSVSYNEQFF
TRBJ1-3	TRBV19	CASSDGTTVNTIYF
TRBJ1-2	TRBV28	CASSLGHPKNYGYTF
TRBJ1-1	TRBV3-1/TRBV3-2	CASSPNRGPLRTEAFF
TRBJ1-6	TRBV9	CASSAQGALRNSPLHF
TRBJ2-5	TRBV18	CASSTGGSETQYF
TRBJ2-5	TRBV18	CASSPQGTETQYF
TRBJ2-7	TRBV27	CASSLEASGVEQYF
TRBJ2-1	TRBV27	CASSFRSGGYNEQFF
TRBJ2-7	TRBV18	CASSPRSQLSRYEQYF
TRBJ1-1	TRBV5-1	CASSLEIYTEAFF
TRBJ1-5	TRBV28	CASRPQGSNQPQHF
TRBJ1-2	TRBV28	CASSLDRGRSYGYTF
TRBJ1-2	TRBV6-5	CASRDRLYGYTF
TRBJ2-1	TRBV5-4	CASSLRGGPNEQFF
TRBJ1-5	TRBV2	CASSGRGNQPQHF
TRBJ1-2	TRBV21-1	CASRRTGTYGYTF
TRBJ1-2	TRBV4-1	CASSQEGQGRYGYTF
TRBJ2-7	TRBV18	CASSPPTSSSYEQYF
TRBJ1-6	TRBV28	CASSAGVWNSPLHF
TRBJ2-5	TRBV7-2	CASSFYVRSQETQYF
TRBJ2-3	TRBV6-4	CASSITSGGSTDTQYF
TRBJ2-3	TRBV4-1	CASSQPGGSTDTQYF
TRBJ1-1	TRBV5-5	CASSLSPGTEAFF
TRBJ1-5	TRBV6-6	CASSYGGQPQHF
TRBJ2-2	TRBV19	CASSQGVGTNTGELFF
TRBJ1-2	TRBV28	CASSALNRGYTF
TRBJ1-2	TRBV28	CASSLGMGQTTEWYTF
TRBJ2-1	TRBV5-4	CASSLEGDTSYNEQFF
TRBJ1-2	TRBV14	CASSQDVFANYGYTF
TRBJ2-1	TRBV4-1	CASSRLGLLYNEQFF
TRBJ1-5	TRBV5-1	CASSLDNPSNQPQHF